One and the same sample provided the 13 T cell receptor beta chains below, sequenced in a study of shared clonotypes between healthy human individuals. The data were produced by immunoSEQ multiplex PCR, yet TCRdb's version contains in-frame clones alone and is incomplete. This repertoire shows around 2.5 million clones, 80% to 95% found once; its top ten account for roughly 0.36%. The sample taken for sequencing was naive CD4+ T cells from PBMCs. The subset was: CD45RA+ positively selected. Every receptor here comes from a man between 18 and 35 years old in good health. Some clones in this sample may be carry-over from other donors' samples.

The chain has TRBV28 and TRBJ2-1, with TRBD2 matching 12 bases. After removal of 5 bases from V and 9 bases from J, the junction contained 11 bases not matched to a gene. CDR3 length equals 16 residues. From germline, CDR1 is MDHEN and CDR2 SYDVKM. CDR3 region: CASSEEASGRATEQFF. The CDR3 DNA reads as TGTGCCAGCAGTGAGGAGGCTAGCGGGAGGGCAACTGAGCAGTTCTTC.

To note about this clone: In the same sample, other DNA sequences code for this CDR3. The chain carries TRBV18 and TRBJ1-1, with D possibly matching TRBD1 (6 bases). The V gene lost 3 bases and the J gene lost 0 bases, with 11 bases spanning the gap. The length of the CDR3 is 15 residues. Germline values: CDR1 KGHSH, CDR2 LQKENI. The CDR3 DNA follows: TGTGCCAGCTCACCTGCGACAGGACTGAACACTGAAGCTTTCTTT. Translated: CASSPATGLNTEAFF.

Turning to this clone: The same CDR3 is also encoded by other DNA sequences in this sample. The rearrangement joins TRBV27 to TRBJ2-7; the D is unclear. The ends were cut back, 5 bases at V and 4 bases at J, with 6 bases in the middle. The CDR3 consists of 11 residues. From germline, CDR1 is MNHEY and CDR2 SMNVEV (reference sequence). CDR3 coding DNA: TGTGCCAGCAGTGACTTTTACGAGCAGTACTTC. This translates into CASSDFYEQYF.

This clone has a handful of counts. This chain connects TRBV28 to TRBJ2-5; perhaps TRBD2 as D (6 bases). The germline V gene has CDR1 MDHEN and CDR2 SYDVKM. Trimming cost V 2 bases and J 5 bases, with 9 bases left between them. The CDR3 runs 13 residues. The CDR3 loop is CASSLPGRETQYF. In DNA, the CDR3 is TGTGCCAGCAGTTTACCGGGGAGGGAGACCCAGTACTTC.

This chain uses TRBV27 with TRBJ2-1; TRBD2 agrees at 13 bases. From germline, CDR1 is MNHEY and CDR2 SMNVEV (reference sequence). The CDR3 sequence is 15 residues long. The trim removed 6 bases at V and 9 bases at J, leaving 8 bases unmatched. The CDR3 is CASSLRLAGGSEQFF. Here the CDR3 DNA reads TGTGCCAGCAGCTTGCGACTAGCGGGAGGTTCTGAGCAGTTCTTC.

A remark on this clone: The sample contains more than one DNA sequence encoding this CDR3. V gene TRBV5-1 combines with J gene TRBJ1-1; D may be TRBD1 (5 bases). Between the trimmed V and J ends, which lost 0 bases and 0 bases, there was a span of 9 bases. CDR3 length equals 15 residues. Germline-derived CDR1 and CDR2 are SGHRS and YFSETQ. The CDR3 loop reads CASSLGGPLNTEAFF. For the CDR3, the DNA is TGCGCCAGCAGCTTGGGGGGACCCTTGAACACTGAAGCTTTCTTT.

V usage is TRBV5-1 and J usage is TRBJ1-5, with 7 bases that match TRBD1. V lost 7 bases and J lost 3; bases outside the gene matches: 10. Germline V lookup: CDR1 SGHRS, CDR2 YFSETQ. This CDR3 contains 15 residues. Written as DNA, the CDR3 is TGCGCCAGCCAGACGAGGGGACAGATCAATCAGCCCCAGCATTTT. This codes for CASQTRGQINQPQHF.

A single count supports this clone. This CDR3 is also generated by other DNA sequences in the sample. The gene calls are TRBV20-1 and TRBJ1-6; D call uncertain. Between the trimmed V and J ends, which lost 1 base and 10 bases, there was a span of 5 bases. This CDR3 is 11 amino acids long. Germline loops: CDR1 DFQATT, CDR2 SNEGSKA (reference sequence). CDR3 in DNA: TGCAGTGCTAGAGGAGGGTCACCCCTCCACTTT. This sequence encodes CSARGGSPLHF.

The J gene is TRBJ2-1, the V gene TRBV18; 8 bases are shared with TRBD2. CDR1 and CDR2 (germline): KGHSH, LQKENI. With V trimmed by 2 bases and J by 1 base, 7 bases remained unmatched. The CDR3 has 17 amino acids. CDR3: CASSPRLALVSYNEQFF. DNA for the CDR3: TGTGCCAGCTCACCAAGACTAGCGTTGGTTTCCTACAATGAGCAGTTCTTC.

The chain joins TRBV6-5 to TRBJ2-2; D call uncertain. Trimming stripped 7 bases from V and 7 bases from J, with 13 bases between. The germline V gene encodes CDR1 MNHEY and CDR2 SVGAGI. This CDR3 has 13 residues. The DNA for the CDR3 is TGTGCCAGCACCAATCCTACCGGCGGGGAGCTGTTTTTT. Its protein product is CASTNPTGGELFF.

The chain employs TRBV9 and TRBJ2-7; 8 positions match TRBD1. Germline CDR1 is SGDLS and CDR2 is YYNGEE. The CDR3 is made up of 16 amino acids. The J segment lost 1 base and the V segment lost 3 bases, leaving 9 bases of the junction unmatched. The CDR3 region has the DNA TGTGCCAGCAGCGCCGACCAGGGGGCTTATTCCTACGAGCAGTACTTC. Translated, it gives CASSADQGAYSYEQYF.

The chain employs TRBV5-4 and TRBJ2-3, with D tentatively TRBD1 (6 bases). Deletions cut 3 bases from V and 9 bases from J, with 17 bases between. This CDR3 contains 14 residues. Germline V gives CDR1 SGHNT, CDR2 YYREEE (reference sequence). CDR3 residues: CASSSPQTGQTQYF. The CDR3, as DNA: TGTGCCAGCAGCTCCCCTCAGACAGGTCAAACGCAGTATTTT.

This clone was recorded only once. The chain joins TRBV6-5 to TRBJ2-7; a weak D match, TRBD2 (5 bases). The CDR3 runs 14 residues. V lost 4 bases and J lost 3, with 13 bases in between. The germline gives CDR1 MNHEY, CDR2 SVGAGI. The CDR3 is CASSLGRRVYEQYF. CDR3 nucleotide sequence: TGTGCCAGCAGTTTGGGTAGGCGGGTCTACGAGCAGTACTTC.